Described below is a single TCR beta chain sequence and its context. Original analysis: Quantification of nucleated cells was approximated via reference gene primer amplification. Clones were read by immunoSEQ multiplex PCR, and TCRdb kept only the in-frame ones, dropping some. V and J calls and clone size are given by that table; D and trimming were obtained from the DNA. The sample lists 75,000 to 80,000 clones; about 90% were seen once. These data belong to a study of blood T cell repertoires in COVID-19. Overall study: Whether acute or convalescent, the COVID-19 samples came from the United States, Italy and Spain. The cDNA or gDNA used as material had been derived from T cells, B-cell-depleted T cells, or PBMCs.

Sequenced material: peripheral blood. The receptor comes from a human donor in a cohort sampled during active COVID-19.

The CDR3 coding sequence is TGTGCCATCGGCTCGGGCGGGACTGGCTACACCTTC. It is translated as CAIGSGGTGYTF. The J gene is TRBJ1-2, the V gene TRBV2; weak D call: TRBD1 (5 bases). The CDR3 is made up of 12 amino acids. With 10 bases removed from V and 7 bases from J, the gap between germline ends came to 16 bases. Germline values: CDR1 SNHLY, CDR2 FYNNEI.